One sample yielded the 20 T cell receptor beta chains listed below, sequenced in a study of siplizumab effects on memory and regulatory T cells (dated by TCRdb to the late 2010s). Libraries were built with the immunoSEQ multiplex PCR assay. As stored in TCRdb, this immuneACCESS dataset retains in-frame rearrangements with V and J assigned. A fraction of the clones does not appear; measured against another copy, unresolved V genes explain less than half of the discrepancy, and the remainder lacks a known reason. Within this sample are about 100,000 clones, with around 92% of them counted one time only. The ten largest account for 0.15% of the sample. The sequenced sample was CD4+ T cells sorted from blood. Receptor source: a human donor in good health.

This sequence joins TRBV27 and TRBJ1-6; a possible D gene is TRBD1 (5 bases). Germline CDR1 MNHEY, CDR2 SMNVEV (reference sequence). Trimming removed 2 bases from V and 7 bases from J, with 15 bases in between. The CDR3 length is 16 residues. CDR3 protein: CASSLGTGRANSPLHF. CDR3 sequence (DNA): TGTGCCAGCAGTTTAGGCACAGGACGGGCAAATTCACCCCTCCACTTT.

The chain links TRBV6-4 to TRBJ1-6; the D is unclear. Deletions cut 3 bases from V and 0 bases from J, with 6 bases between. CDR3 length: 15 amino acids. Germline loops: CDR1 MRHNA, CDR2 SNTAGT. The CDR3 nucleotides are TGTGCCAGCAGTGAGGGGAGCTCCTATAATTCACCCCTCCACTTT. This gives the protein CASSEGSSYNSPLHF.

In this sample, this clone turned up once. This chain links TRBV7-3 with TRBJ2-5; 7 bases align to TRBD1. CDR1 is SGHTA, CDR2 FQGTGA, per germline. The CDR3 totals 17 residues. After removal of 4 bases from V and 5 bases from J, the junction contained 16 bases not matched to a gene. The CDR3 is CASSSKDNQGVEETQYF. The DNA for the CDR3 is TGTGCCAGCAGCTCTAAGGACAATCAGGGGGTGGAGGAGACCCAGTACTTC.

The rearrangement joins TRBV21-1 to TRBJ1-3. TRBV21-1 is shown as a pseudogene. CDR3 length: 13 residues. CDR3 nucleotides: TGTGCCAGCAACCCGATGTGCGGAAACACCATATATTTT. Amino acid sequence: CASNPMCGNTIYF.

V usage is TRBV5-1 and J usage is TRBJ1-1; no firm D call. V shed 8 bases and J shed 0 bases, with 20 bases lying between them. The CDR3 loop spans 16 amino acids. CDR1 is SGHRS and CDR2 is YFSETQ in the germline V gene. CDR3 loop: CASSSGMSTMNTEAFF. The CDR3 DNA reads as TGCGCCAGTTCGTCGGGGATGTCGACCATGAACACTGAAGCTTTCTTT.

The table lists this clone with a count of one. The chain employs TRBV5-6 and TRBJ1-5; 11 bases match TRBD1. This CDR3 has 19 amino acids. Germline trimming cut 4 bases from V and 0 bases from J; bases unmatched to any gene: 12. CDR1 is SGHDT, CDR2 YYEEEE, per germline. The CDR3 protein is CASSGGQGARHVSNQPQHF. CDR3 nucleotide sequence: TGTGCCAGCAGCGGTGGACAGGGGGCGCGACATGTTAGCAATCAGCCCCAGCATTTT.

This clone came up once. CDR3 protein: CASSPSGDSYEQYF. The CDR3, as DNA: TGTGCCAGCAGTCCTAGCGGAGACTCCTACGAGCAGTACTTC. This chain uses TRBV28 with TRBJ2-7; 7 nucleotides agree with TRBD2. CDR1 and CDR2 (germline): MDHEN, SYDVKM. This CDR3 is built from 14 residues. Trimming at V came to 5 bases and at J to 0 bases, leaving 4 bases not matched to a gene.

CDR3 amino acids: CASSPSVSVTQYF. The CDR3 DNA is TGTGCCAGCAGCCCCTCGGTGTCGGTGACCCAGTACTTC. V gene TRBV5-4 combines with J gene TRBJ2-5, with D unresolved. The length of the CDR3 is 13 residues. The V end lost 4 bases, the J end lost 7 bases, and 14 bases lay between the germline ends. CDR1 is SGHNT, CDR2 YYREEE, per germline (reference sequence). Full variable domain (remainder filled in from reference TRBV5-4 and TRBJ2-5): ETGVTQSPTHLIKTRGQQVTLRCSSQSGHNTVSWYQQALGQGPQFIFQYYREEENGRGNFPPRFSGLQFPNYSSELNVNALELDDSALYLCASSPSVSVTQYFGPGTRLLVL.

The chain has TRBV19 and TRBJ1-1; 7 nucleotides match TRBD1. Trimming at V came to 3 bases and at J to 1 base, leaving 5 bases not matched to a gene. This CDR3 comprises 15 residues. Germline V CDR1 and CDR2: LNHDA, SQIVND (reference sequence). The CDR3 sequence: CASSIGRQGNTEAFF. Written as DNA, the CDR3 is TGTGCCAGTAGTATTGGTAGACAGGGGAACACTGAAGCTTTCTTT.

The chain couples TRBV5-4 to TRBJ2-2, with D uncertain. With 4 bases removed from V and 4 bases from J, the gap between germline ends came to 11 bases. The CDR3 has 14 residues. The V gene's germline CDR1 is SGHNT and CDR2 YYREEE (reference sequence). The CDR3 sequence is CASSALQSTGELFF. CDR3 coding DNA: TGTGCCAGCAGCGCACTACAGAGCACCGGGGAGCTGTTTTTT.

The CDR3: CASSPLESSYEQYF. CDR3 coding DNA: TGTGCCAGCTCACCACTTGAGAGCTCCTACGAGCAGTACTTC. The chain combines TRBV18 with TRBJ2-7; D gene ambiguous. The V gene's germline CDR1 is KGHSH and CDR2 LQKENI. V shed 1 base and J shed 0 bases, with 7 bases lying between them. The CDR3 runs to 14 residues.

The chain uses TRBV6-5 and TRBJ2-3, with 13 bases matching TRBD2. With 8 bases clipped from V and 4 bases from J, the junction kept 3 bases outside the gene matches. Germline assignment: CDR1 MNHEY and CDR2 SVGAGI. CDR3 size: 14 residues. The CDR3 region has the DNA TGTGCCAGCTGGACTAGCGGGGGCCCAGATACGCAGTATTTT. Encoded protein: CASWTSGGPDTQYF.

The J gene is TRBJ1-1, the V gene TRBV6-1; 7 bases are a match to TRBD1. Germline CDR1 and CDR2: MNHNS and SASEGT. V trimming: 1 base; J trimming: 0 bases; junction bases outside the gene matches: 20. The CDR3 covers 21 residues. For the CDR3, the DNA is TGTGCCAGCAGTGAAGGGCCAGCGTTGCCGGGACAGATAGACATGAACACTGAAGCTTTCTTT. The encoded protein is CASSEGPALPGQIDMNTEAFF.

This clone appeared a few times. The chain has TRBV5-5 and TRBJ1-3, with D possibly matching TRBD1 (5 bases). The CDR3 has 14 amino acids. The V end lost 2 bases, the J end lost 2 bases, and 8 bases lay between the germline ends. The germline V gene has CDR1 SGHKS and CDR2 YYEKEE (reference sequence). DNA for the CDR3: TGTGCCAGCAGCTTCGGAGGGGCTGGAAACACCATATATTTT. Translated: CASSFGGAGNTIYF.

V usage is TRBV11-2 and J usage is TRBJ1-4, with 7 positions matching TRBD1. With 3 bases clipped from V and 7 bases from J, the junction kept 5 bases outside the gene matches. This CDR3 has 14 amino acids. Germline V lookup: CDR1 SGHAT, CDR2 FQNNGV. CDR3 nucleotide sequence: TGTGCCAGCAGCTTCGGAGGGGGCGGTGAAAAACTGTTTTTT. Translated: CASSFGGGGEKLFF.

DNA for the CDR3: TGCGCCAGCAGCCAAGAATCCGCGGTTTCCTACAATGAGCAGTTCTTC. It codes for CASSQESAVSYNEQFF. V gene TRBV4-3 combines with J gene TRBJ2-1; D not certain. The CDR3 runs to 16 residues. Trimming took 0 bases from V and 1 from J, leaving 10 bases between them. Germline loops: CDR1 LGHNA, CDR2 YSLEER.

V is TRBV2 and J is TRBJ2-4, with D uncertain. Between the trimmed V and J ends, which lost 3 bases and 2 bases, there was a span of 8 bases. The CDR3 is made up of 14 amino acids. Germline values: CDR1 SNHLY, CDR2 FYNNEI. In DNA form, the CDR3 reads TGTGCCAGCAGTGAGATGGGGTCCAAAAACATTCAGTACTTC. This encodes CASSEMGSKNIQYF. The whole variable domain, remainder taken from reference TRBV2 and TRBJ2-4, is EPEVTQTPSHQVTQMGQEVILRCVPISNHLYFYWYRQILGQKVEFLVSFYNNEISEKSEIFDDQFSVERPDGSNFTLKIRSTKLEDSAMYFCASSEMGSKNIQYFGAGTRLSVL.

The rearrangement uses TRBV27 and TRBJ1-1; possible D gene TRBD1, 5 bases. The CDR3 extends over 15 amino acids. The V and J ends lost 6 bases and 3 bases respectively, with 17 bases between them. The germline gives CDR1 MNHEY, CDR2 SMNVEV (reference sequence). The CDR3 bases are TGTGCCAGCAGCCGCGGCAGGGTTTCGGACACTGAAGCTTTCTTT. Translation gives CASSRGRVSDTEAFF.

This chain joins TRBV6-6 and TRBJ1-1; a weak D match, TRBD1 (5 bases). The CDR3 is made up of 15 amino acids. Germline assignment: CDR1 MNHNY and CDR2 SVGAGI (reference sequence). V lost 1 base, J lost 5 bases, and 14 bases lay in between. The CDR3, as DNA: TGTGCCAGCAGTTACTTACCTGAGGGGAATACTGAAGCTTTCTTT. It yields the protein CASSYLPEGNTEAFF.

This chain uses TRBV7-2 with TRBJ2-7; 7 positions match TRBD1. The germline V gene encodes CDR1 SGHTA and CDR2 FQGNSA. The ends lost 2 bases at V and 0 bases at J; junction bases unmatched: 4. This CDR3 comprises 15 residues. Here the CDR3 reads CASSLIRDSSYEQYF. As DNA, the CDR3 is TGTGCCAGCAGCTTAATCCGGGACAGCTCCTACGAGCAGTACTTC.